The 11 T cell receptor beta chains below all came from one sample that was sequenced in a study of blood T cell repertoires in COVID-19. Using immunoSEQ multiplex PCR, the repertoire was profiled, and TCRdb retains in-frame clones only, with some absent. The table records roughly 62,000 clones, around 85% of them present only once. Sequenced material: peripheral blood. These receptors were taken from a man aged 60-69 years with acute or convalescent COVID-19.

By its share, this clone is large (0.1 to 1%). The chain carries TRBV28 and TRBJ2-7, with D perhaps TRBD1 (7 bases). Germline V CDR1 and CDR2: MDHEN, SYDVKM. This CDR3 has 16 amino acids. Deletions cut 3 bases from V and 5 bases from J, with 20 bases between. CDR3 sequence reads: CASSLEQGGGFDEQYF. The CDR3 region has the DNA TGTGCCAGCAGTTTGGAGCAGGGGGGAGGTTTCGACGAGCAGTACTTC.

The chain links TRBV19 to TRBJ2-3; 7 bases are shared with TRBD2. J lost 0 bases, V lost 8 bases, and 5 bases had no gene match. CDR3 length equals 14 residues. Looked up from germline, CDR1 is LNHDA and CDR2 is SQIVND (reference sequence). For the CDR3, the DNA is TGTGCCAGTGGAAGCGGGACTAGCACAGATACGCAGTATTTT. It codes for CASGSGTSTDTQYF.

V usage is TRBV5-4 and J usage is TRBJ2-1, with 11 bases that match TRBD2. The CDR3 sequence is 15 residues long. CDR1 SGHNT and CDR2 YYREEE come from the germline V gene (reference sequence). V trimming: 4 bases; J trimming: 8 bases; junction bases outside the gene matches: 8. CDR3 protein: CASSRTSGSFHEQFF. CDR3 coding DNA: TGTGCCAGCAGCCGTACTAGCGGGAGTTTCCATGAGCAGTTCTTC.

This clone appeared once. This chain connects TRBV29-1 to TRBJ1-1; D is possibly TRBD1 (5 bases). The V end lost 7 bases, the J end lost 7 bases, and 13 bases lay between the germline ends. The germline V gene encodes CDR1 SQVTM and CDR2 ANQGSEA. CDR3 length: 11 amino acids. DNA of the CDR3: TGCAGCGGGCAGGGTAATGATGAAGCTTTCTTT. This codes for CSGQGNDEAFF.

The chain links TRBV5-8 to TRBJ2-2; maybe TRBD1 (5 bases). The CDR3 spans 19 residues. From germline, CDR1 is SGHTS and CDR2 YDEGEE. The V and J ends lost 0 bases and 3 bases respectively, with 21 bases between them. CDR3 amino acids: CASSLDGRALYSYTGELFF. The CDR3 bases are TGTGCCAGCAGCTTGGATGGCAGGGCCCTATATTCTTACACCGGGGAGCTGTTTTTT.

J is TRBJ2-7 and V is TRBV7-2; 12 positions agree with TRBD1. With 5 bases clipped from V and 7 bases from J, the junction kept 9 bases outside the gene matches. CDR1 and CDR2 from the germline V gene are SGHTA and FQGNSA. The CDR3 is 15 residues long. In DNA, the CDR3 is TGTGCCAGCAGCCATACGGGACAGGGGGCTGGTGAGCAGTACTTC. Residues: CASSHTGQGAGEQYF.

In its sample, this clone was seen once. V and J are TRBV18 and TRBJ1-2; weak D call: TRBD1 (6 bases). Germline CDR1 KGHSH, CDR2 LQKENI. This CDR3 contains 13 residues. V dropped 6 bases and J dropped 2 bases, with 10 bases sitting between them. CDR3 protein: CASSPQGNYGYTF. The CDR3 DNA follows: TGTGCCAGCTCGCCTCAGGGGAACTATGGCTACACCTTC.

The chain has TRBV6-5 and TRBJ2-2; D possibly corresponds to TRBD2 (6 bases). V was cut by 4 bases and J by 0 bases, with 12 bases left in between. This CDR3 is 16 amino acids long. Germline CDR1 reads MNHEY; CDR2 reads SVGAGI. CDR3 in DNA: TGTGCCAGCAGTTTCGTGAGCGGGCCGAACACCGGGGAGCTGTTTTTT. Translated, it gives CASSFVSGPNTGELFF.

In this sample, this clone turned up once. The rearrangement uses TRBV5-1 and TRBJ1-2, with D possibly matching TRBD1 (6 bases). V gave up 1 base and J gave up 0 bases, with 16 bases separating them. The CDR3 runs 17 residues. Germline CDR1 and CDR2: SGHRS and YFSETQ. The chain's CDR3 is CASSLLGQITTNYGYTF. Here the CDR3 DNA reads TGCGCCAGCAGCTTGTTGGGACAAATAACAACTAACTATGGCTACACCTTC. The variable domain in full, with the rest retrieved from reference TRBV5-1 and TRBJ1-2, is KAGVTQTPRYLIKTRGQQVTLSCSPISGHRSVSWYQQTPGQGLQFLFEYFSETQRNKGNFPGRFSGRQFSNSRSEMNVSTLELGDSALYLCASSLLGQITTNYGYTFGSGTRLTVV.

The chain joins TRBV27 to TRBJ1-6, with a weak D call TRBD1 (5 bases). Germline-derived CDR1 and CDR2 are MNHEY and SMNVEV (reference sequence). V was trimmed by 0 bases and J by 0 bases, leaving 12 bases between them. The CDR3 is 18 amino acids. The CDR3 bases are TGTGCCAGCAGTTTATCTCCCGGGGACTACTCCTATAATTCACCCCTCCACTTT. Residues: CASSLSPGDYSYNSPLHF.

V gene TRBV6-5 combines with J gene TRBJ2-5; D perhaps matches TRBD2 (6 bases). V was clipped by 8 bases and J by 5 bases, with 12 bases between them. The germline V gene has CDR1 MNHEY and CDR2 SVGAGI. The CDR3 runs 12 residues. CDR3 loop: CASEGRRETQYF. The CDR3 DNA is TGTGCCAGCGAAGGGAGGCGGGAGACCCAGTACTTC.